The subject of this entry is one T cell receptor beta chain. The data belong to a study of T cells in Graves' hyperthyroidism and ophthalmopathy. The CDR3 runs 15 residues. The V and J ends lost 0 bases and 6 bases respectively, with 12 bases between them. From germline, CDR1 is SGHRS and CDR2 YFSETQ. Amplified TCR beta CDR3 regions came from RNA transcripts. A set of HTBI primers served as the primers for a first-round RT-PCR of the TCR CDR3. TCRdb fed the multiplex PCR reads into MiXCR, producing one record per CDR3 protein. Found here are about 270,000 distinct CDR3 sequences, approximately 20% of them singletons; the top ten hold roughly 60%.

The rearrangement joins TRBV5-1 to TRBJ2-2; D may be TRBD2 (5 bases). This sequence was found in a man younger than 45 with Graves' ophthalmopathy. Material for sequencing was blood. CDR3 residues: CASSLGLAGAGELFF. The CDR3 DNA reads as TGCGCCAGCAGCTTGGGGCTAGCTGGTGCCGGGGAGCTGTTTTTT.